The clone carrying this TCR beta chain turned up a few times. These data originate in a study of neoadjuvant anti-PD-1 for oral cavity cancer. In the study overall: Around day 43, patients without progression received a fourth nivolumab dose before surgery.

The patients had HPV-negative, locally advanced oral cavity squamous cell carcinoma. Using immunoSEQ multiplex PCR, the repertoire was profiled, and TCRdb retains in-frame clones only, with some absent. The sample includes about 72,000 clones, around 83% of them seen just once. CDR1 is SGHTA, CDR2 FQGNSA, per germline. V was clipped by 5 bases and J by 5 bases, with 12 bases between them. The CDR3 extends over 13 amino acids. The chain couples TRBV7-2 to TRBJ1-2; D is unresolved. This clonotype originated in a person between 40 and 80 years old with oral cavity squamous cell carcinoma. The starting material was PBMCs, obtained before nivolumab (anti-PD-1) treatment. The CDR3 DNA reads as TGTGCCAGCAGCCCCTACGTCCCATATGGCTACACCTTC. Translation: CASSPYVPYGYTF.